This is a list of T cell receptor beta chains from one sample in a study of patients and donors after allogeneic stem cell transplantation. TCRdb re-analysed the RT-PCR reads in MiXCR, keeping a single row per CDR3 protein. The repertoire includes 150,000 to 200,000 distinct CDR3 sequences, about 30% of them detected once, and less than 3.5% sits in the top ten. What was sequenced was blood, either unsorted or a sorted T cell fraction (not recorded which). The receptors originated from a human donor who was either an allogeneic HSCT recipient or a stem cell or donor lymphocyte infusion donor (not recorded which). It is not recorded whose cells these are; they may come from a transplant donor. Each CDR3 is given with its conserved first and last residue. A D gene is named only where the DNA matches it firmly. The size field is filled for only some rows; it gives once, few, many or a size class.

CDR3 DNA: TGTGCCAGCAGCACCAGGACTAGCCCCTCCTACAATGAGCAGTTCTTC; CDR3 protein: CASSTRTSPSYNEQFF; J gene: TRBJ2-1; D gene: TRBD2; clone size: few; V gene: TRBV7-2
CDR3 DNA: TGCAGTGCTAGAGGGGCCGGGGCTAGCGGGAACACCGGGGAGCTGTTTTTT; CDR3 protein: CSARGAGASGNTGELFF; J gene: TRBJ2-2; D gene: TRBD2; clone size: .; V gene: TRBV20-1
CDR3 DNA: TGTGCCAGCAGTTTATCGTGGCGGCTCTATGGCTACACCTTC; CDR3 protein: CASSLSWRLYGYTF; J gene: TRBJ1-2; D gene: .; clone size: .; V gene: TRBV27
CDR3 DNA: TGTGCCACCAGTGAAACAGGAGCCTCCTACGAGCAGTACTTC; CDR3 protein: CATSETGASYEQYF; J gene: TRBJ2-7; D gene: .; clone size: few; V gene: TRBV24-1
CDR3 DNA: TGTGCCTGGAAACTACAGGGGAACTATGGCTACACCTTC; CDR3 protein: CAWKLQGNYGYTF; J gene: TRBJ1-2; D gene: TRBD1; clone size: few; V gene: TRBV30
CDR3 DNA: TGCAGCGTTGAAGAACTAGCTCTGGGCAATGAGCAGTTCTTC; CDR3 protein: CSVEELALGNEQFF; J gene: TRBJ2-1; D gene: .; clone size: .; V gene: TRBV29-1
CDR3 DNA: TGTGCCAGCAGCAAAGGCCATAGCAATCAGCCCCAGCATTTT; CDR3 protein: CASSKGHSNQPQHF; J gene: TRBJ1-5; D gene: .; clone size: .; V gene: TRBV21-1
CDR3 DNA: TGCAGTGCTAGAGATCAAAGTTCTATTCGACAGTTCTTC; CDR3 protein: CSARDQSSIRQFF; J gene: TRBJ2-1; D gene: .; clone size: once; V gene: TRBV20-1
CDR3 DNA: TGTGCCAGCAGCGGACGGATGGGCAATCAGCCCCAGCATTTT; CDR3 protein: CASSGRMGNQPQHF; J gene: TRBJ1-5; D gene: .; clone size: few; V gene: TRBV4-2
CDR3 DNA: TGTGCCAGCAGTCCGAGCGACTGGGGCGGGGAGCTGTTTTTT; CDR3 protein: CASSPSDWGGELFF; J gene: TRBJ2-2; D gene: .; clone size: .; V gene: TRBV27
CDR3 DNA: TGCAGTGCTGCAACAGGGTCAAATTCACCCCTCCACTTT; CDR3 protein: CSAATGSNSPLHF; J gene: TRBJ1-6; D gene: .; clone size: many; V gene: TRBV20-1
CDR3 DNA: TGTGCTAGCAGTCGTGACAGGGGGCTAAACAATGAGCAGTTCTTC; CDR3 protein: CASSRDRGLNNEQFF; J gene: TRBJ2-1; D gene: TRBD1; clone size: .; V gene: TRBV7-7
CDR3 DNA: TGTGCCAGCAGTTTGCTAGCGGGGTACACAGATACGCAGTATTTT; CDR3 protein: CASSLLAGYTDTQYF; J gene: TRBJ2-3; D gene: TRBD2; clone size: .; V gene: TRBV28
CDR3 DNA: TGCGCCAGCAGCTTGTTTCGACAGGGGAACTACAATGAGCAGTTCTTC; CDR3 protein: CASSLFRQGNYNEQFF; J gene: TRBJ2-1; D gene: TRBD1; clone size: .; V gene: TRBV5-1
CDR3 DNA: TGTGCCACCAGTACAACCGCCTCCTACAATGAGCAGTTCTTC; CDR3 protein: CATSTTASYNEQFF; J gene: TRBJ2-1; D gene: .; clone size: .; V gene: TRBV24-1
CDR3 DNA: TGTGCCAGCAGCCTGGGACTAGCCACAGATACGCAGTATTTT; CDR3 protein: CASSLGLATDTQYF; J gene: TRBJ2-3; D gene: TRBD2; clone size: .; V gene: TRBV7-8
CDR3 DNA: TGTGCCAGCAGTCTTAAGTATGGCTACACCTTC; CDR3 protein: CASSLKYGYTF; J gene: TRBJ1-2; D gene: .; clone size: .; V gene: TRBV28
CDR3 DNA: TGTGCCATGCTGAGGGACGCAACGAATGAGCAGTTCTTC; CDR3 protein: CAMLRDATNEQFF; J gene: TRBJ2-1; D gene: .; clone size: .; V gene: TRBV10-3
CDR3 DNA: TGTGCCAGCAGTACTAGCGAGAGCTCCTACGAGCAGTACTTC; CDR3 protein: CASSTSESSYEQYF; J gene: TRBJ2-7; D gene: TRBD2; clone size: .; V gene: TRBV6-2/TRBV6-3
CDR3 DNA: TGTGCCACCAGCAGATCCCCGGGACTGGTCTACGAGCAGTACTTC; CDR3 protein: CATSRSPGLVYEQYF; J gene: TRBJ2-7; D gene: .; clone size: .; V gene: TRBV15
CDR3 DNA: TGTGCCATCAGTGTATCTACAGGGTACGAGCAGTACTTC; CDR3 protein: CAISVSTGYEQYF; J gene: TRBJ2-7; D gene: .; clone size: .; V gene: TRBV10-3
CDR3 DNA: TGTGCCTGGAGCACCGGGACAGGGGTCAATCAGCCCCAGCATTTT; CDR3 protein: CAWSTGTGVNQPQHF; J gene: TRBJ1-5; D gene: TRBD1; clone size: many; V gene: TRBV30
CDR3 DNA: TGTGCCAGCCACCCTATCCGGACAGCCCAGTCCTATAATTCACCCCTCCACTTT; CDR3 protein: CASHPIRTAQSYNSPLHF; J gene: TRBJ1-6; D gene: .; clone size: .; V gene: TRBV27
CDR3 DNA: TGCGCCAGCAGTCTACGCGCAGGGGGCTTGTACGAGCAGTACTTC; CDR3 protein: CASSLRAGGLYEQYF; J gene: TRBJ2-7; D gene: TRBD1; clone size: .; V gene: TRBV5-1
CDR3 DNA: TGTGCCAGCTCACCGACAGGGGGCGAAGAGACCCAGTACTTC; CDR3 protein: CASSPTGGEETQYF; J gene: TRBJ2-5; D gene: TRBD1; clone size: .; V gene: TRBV18
CDR3 DNA: TGTGCCAGCAGCTTAGGGCTAGCGGGAGAGATCTCCTACAATGAGCAGTTCTTC; CDR3 protein: CASSLGLAGEISYNEQFF; J gene: TRBJ2-1; D gene: TRBD2; clone size: .; V gene: TRBV7-6
CDR3 DNA: TGTGCCAGCAGCACCCGGGACACCACCCAAGAGACCCAGTACTTC; CDR3 protein: CASSTRDTTQETQYF; J gene: TRBJ2-5; D gene: .; clone size: few; V gene: TRBV9
CDR3 DNA: TGCAGCGTGGGACAGGGGAGGAATTCACCCCTCCACTTT; CDR3 protein: CSVGQGRNSPLHF; J gene: TRBJ1-6; D gene: TRBD1; clone size: few; V gene: TRBV29-1
CDR3 DNA: TGTGCCAGCAGTCCCGGGACAGGGGGTTACAATCAGCCCCAGCATTTT; CDR3 protein: CASSPGTGGYNQPQHF; J gene: TRBJ1-5; D gene: TRBD1; clone size: many; V gene: TRBV6-2/TRBV6-3
CDR3 DNA: TGTGCCAGCAGTTTTAACAGATTCTATGGCTACACCTTC; CDR3 protein: CASSFNRFYGYTF; J gene: TRBJ1-2; D gene: .; clone size: many; V gene: TRBV12-3/TRBV12-4
CDR3 DNA: TGCAGCGTTGCCGAGAGCTCCTCCTACAATGAGCAGTTCTTC; CDR3 protein: CSVAESSSYNEQFF; J gene: TRBJ2-1; D gene: .; clone size: few; V gene: TRBV29-1
CDR3 DNA: TGTGCCACCAGTCGTCAGTGGGATACCCAAGAGACCCAGTACTTC; CDR3 protein: CATSRQWDTQETQYF; J gene: TRBJ2-5; D gene: .; clone size: .; V gene: TRBV24-1
CDR3 DNA: TGCAGCGTCGAATGGGAGGGTGAGCAGTTCTTC; CDR3 protein: CSVEWEGEQFF; J gene: TRBJ2-1; D gene: TRBD2; clone size: few; V gene: TRBV29-1
CDR3 DNA: TGCGCCAGCCTGAGGGGGCAGGGTGGTGATGAGCAGTTCTTC; CDR3 protein: CASLRGQGGDEQFF; J gene: TRBJ2-1; D gene: TRBD1; clone size: .; V gene: TRBV5-1
CDR3 DNA: TGTGCCAGCACAGCGGGAACCTACGAGCAGTACTTC; CDR3 protein: CASTAGTYEQYF; J gene: TRBJ2-7; D gene: TRBD2; clone size: .; V gene: TRBV6-2/TRBV6-3
CDR3 DNA: TGTGCCAGCAGCCAGCTGAAGGATTTCTCCGAGCAGTACTTC; CDR3 protein: CASSQLKDFSEQYF; J gene: TRBJ2-7; D gene: .; clone size: .; V gene: TRBV3-1
CDR3 DNA: TGTGCCAGCAGCTTCTACTTAGCGGGAGGAGGGGATGAGCAGTTCTTC; CDR3 protein: CASSFYLAGGGDEQFF; J gene: TRBJ2-1; D gene: TRBD2; clone size: .; V gene: TRBV7-2
CDR3 DNA: TGTGCCAGCAGTTATTACAGCTCCTACGAGCAGTACTTC; CDR3 protein: CASSYYSSYEQYF; J gene: TRBJ2-7; D gene: .; clone size: .; V gene: TRBV6-2/TRBV6-3
CDR3 DNA: TGTGCCAGCAGCTTGGACAGGGAGACCCAGTACTTC; CDR3 protein: CASSLDRETQYF; J gene: TRBJ2-5; D gene: TRBD1; clone size: few; V gene: TRBV11-2
CDR3 DNA: TGTGCCGTTCAGGGAGTTAATGAAAAACTGTTTTTT; CDR3 protein: CAVQGVNEKLFF; J gene: TRBJ1-4; D gene: .; clone size: .; V gene: TRBV10-3
CDR3 DNA: TGTGCCAGCAGCCCCCTTCCTAGCTTAAACATTCAGTACTTC; CDR3 protein: CASSPLPSLNIQYF; J gene: TRBJ2-4; D gene: .; clone size: few; V gene: TRBV7-9
CDR3 DNA: TGTGCCAGCAGCGATACAGGGAGCGGGGAGCTGTTTTTT; CDR3 protein: CASSDTGSGELFF; J gene: TRBJ2-2; D gene: .; clone size: .; V gene: TRBV7-9
CDR3 DNA: TGTGCAACAGTGGGACAGACTTCCACAGATACGCAGTATTTT; CDR3 protein: CATVGQTSTDTQYF; J gene: TRBJ2-3; D gene: TRBD1; clone size: once; V gene: TRBV10-3